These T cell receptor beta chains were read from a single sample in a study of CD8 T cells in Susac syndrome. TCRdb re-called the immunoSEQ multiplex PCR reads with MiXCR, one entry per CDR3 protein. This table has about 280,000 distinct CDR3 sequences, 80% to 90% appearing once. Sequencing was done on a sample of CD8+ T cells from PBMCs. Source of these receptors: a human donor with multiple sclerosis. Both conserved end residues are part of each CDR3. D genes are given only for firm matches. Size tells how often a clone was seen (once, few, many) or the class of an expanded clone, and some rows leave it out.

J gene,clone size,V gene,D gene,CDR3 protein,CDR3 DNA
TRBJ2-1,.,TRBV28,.,CASSPLRDVYNEQFF,TGTGCCAGCAGTCCACTCCGGGACGTCTACAATGAGCAGTTCTTC
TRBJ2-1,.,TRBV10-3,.,CAISEGRASSGHEQFF,TGTGCCATCAGTGAGGGGCGGGCCAGTTCGGGGCATGAGCAGTTCTTC
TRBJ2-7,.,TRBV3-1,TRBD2,CASSPTSGRSYEQYF,TGTGCCAGCAGCCCAACTAGCGGGAGGTCCTACGAGCAGTACTTC
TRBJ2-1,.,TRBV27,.,CASSWPPPNEQFF,TGTGCCAGCAGTTGGCCCCCTCCAAATGAGCAGTTCTTC
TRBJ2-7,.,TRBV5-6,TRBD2,CASSLPSGSSYEQYF,TGTGCCAGCAGCTTGCCTAGCGGGAGTTCCTACGAGCAGTACTTC
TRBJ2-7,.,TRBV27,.,CASRVRGISSYEQYF,TGTGCCAGCAGGGTTCGGGGAATCAGCTCCTACGAGCAGTACTTC
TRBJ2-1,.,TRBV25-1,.,CASSDGGEPGYNEQFF,TGTGCCAGCAGTGATGGAGGGGAGCCGGGTTACAATGAGCAGTTCTTC
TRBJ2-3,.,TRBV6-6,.,CASSPPRSRTQYF,TGTGCCAGCAGTCCCCCACGGTCTAGGACGCAGTATTTT
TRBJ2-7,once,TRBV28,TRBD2,CASTYGAGGPWYEQYF,TGTGCCAGCACCTACGGGGCGGGAGGGCCGTGGTACGAGCAGTACTTC
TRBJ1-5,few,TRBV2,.,CASSEWRNQPQHF,TGTGCCAGCAGTGAATGGAGGAATCAGCCCCAGCATTTT